This T cell receptor (beta chain) was recorded in a study of blood T cell repertoires in COVID-19 (TCRdb year 2020). Notes on the research overall: Collaborator samples came from the United States, Italy and Spain and covered acute and convalescent phases of COVID-19. The material from the prospective study consisted of cDNA or gDNA derived from T cells, B-cell-depleted T cells, or PBMCs. The dataset comprised deeply sampled blood TCRbeta repertoires from subjects exposed to, actively infected with, or recovered from COVID-19. The repertoires were made available in a free public database intended to serve as a resource for research on the immune response to SARS-CoV-2. The samples were drawn from two sources: the first 160 participants of the ongoing ImmuneRACE study, and about 1,300 subjects contributed by 6 global collaborators. The sample metadata nearly always contained a de-identified subject ID, COVID-19 status, age in years and sex. Where HLA class I and class II types were available, the types were taken from metadata supplied by the sample provider, not from assay-based typing.

Study-level results and caveats: The amount of clinical and demographic metadata varied by source and participant and was provided uncurated.

Enrolling through a virtual design, the prospective study's participants ranged in age from about 18 to 100 years and lived across about two dozen United States geographic areas. In the prospective study, participants were assigned to cohorts based on the clinical history participants reported in a screening survey and a study questionnaire. Recovered participants in ImmuneRACE Cohort 3 were defined by two consecutive negative NP/OP PCR tests, clearance by a healthcare professional, or resolution of symptoms. In the prospective study, whole blood, serum and a nasopharyngeal or oropharyngeal swab were collected from each participant by mobile phlebotomists. Participants in the prospective study had the option to provide additional blood draws and questionnaires over a roughly 2-month period. Before DNA extraction, prospective study blood samples were shipped either frozen or at room temperature.

Compared with germline, V lacks 7 bases and J lacks 4 bases; bases without a gene match: 7. The germline V gene specifies MNHEY as CDR1 and SVGAGI as CDR2. The CDR3 spans 14 residues, from the cysteine through the phenylalanine. Only the CDR3 portion is preserved as DNA: 42 bases, with reading frame beginning at the first base. Points on this clone: Its recognized antigen is unknown. Within one base of it there is no much larger clone, and no base qualities were kept.

TCRbeta CDR3 regions were amplified from genomic DNA by means of the immunoSEQ Assay, a bias-controlled multiplex PCR. Turning to the authors' computational methods: The number of nucleated cells in each sample was estimated from the amplification of reference gene primers within the assay. Sequence reads were collapsed and filtered to measure the absolute abundance of every unique TCRbeta CDR3 rearrangement. For each sample, productive Simpson clonality was calculated by taking the square root of Simpson's diversity index across productive rearrangements. TCRdb re-hosts the immuneACCESS table, in-frame sequences only. Its copies lack some clones; in the studies checked, an unresolved V gene accounts for under half of them, and the cause for the rest is not known. D and trimming come from the DNA, and the V and J calls and clone size come from that table. The sample contains 150,000 or so clones, 80% of them found a single time. The ten largest clonotypes hold 3.4% of the sample.

This clonotype was sampled from a woman aged 55-69 years who had recovered from COVID-19. The sequence links TRBV6-5 to TRBJ2-5, with 9 bases aligning to TRBD1. What was sequenced was PBMCs or T cells enriched from blood (not recorded which). The CDR3 protein: CASKGQGGRETQYF. The nucleotide sequence reads as follows: TGTGCCAGCAAGGGACAGGGAGGTAGAGAGACCCAGTACTTC.